Listed below are T cell receptor beta chains from one sample, sequenced in a study of CD8 T cells in Susac syndrome. TCRdb passed the immunoSEQ multiplex PCR reads through MiXCR, listing each CDR3 protein once. The sample lists 140,000 to 150,000 distinct CDR3 sequences; around 96% were seen once. Sequencing was performed on CD4+ T cells from PBMCs. The source of these receptors is a human donor with multiple sclerosis. CDR3s include the opening cysteine and the closing phenylalanine or tryptophan.

V	J	CDR3
TRBV29-1	TRBJ2-1	CSVAGRAYNEQFF
TRBV9	TRBJ1-2	CASSVDGGRPGYTF
TRBV29-1	TRBJ2-7	CSVDGQGASYEQYF
TRBV29-1	TRBJ1-2	CSVTGTNYGYTF
TRBV9	TRBJ1-2	CASSPSLTNYGYTF
TRBV7-9	TRBJ2-1	CASSLALVIYNEQFF
TRBV6-6	TRBJ2-2	CASSLPVSTGELFF
TRBV18	TRBJ1-2	CASSLQGAGYTF
TRBV2	TRBJ1-1	CASSAQRTEAFF
TRBV25-1	TRBJ1-3	CASSVPGGGNTIYF
TRBV7-9	TRBJ2-1	CASSSRTSGRHEQFF
TRBV9	TRBJ2-1	CASSVESGIYNEQFF
TRBV28	TRBJ1-5	CASSFTRDQPQHF
TRBV5-1	TRBJ2-3	CASSLVRGNGTDTQYF
TRBV15	TRBJ2-2	CATSVSGEVANTGELFF
TRBV5-1	TRBJ2-1	CASSLTGTSGFNEQFF
TRBV12-3/TRBV12-4	TRBJ2-7	CASSLIRGEYEQYF
TRBV5-4	TRBJ2-4	CASSSGGKLAKNIQYF
TRBV2	TRBJ2-1	CASIIGGPYNEQFF
TRBV7-3	TRBJ2-5	CASSPVGLAGFQETQYF
TRBV15	TRBJ2-7	CATSRAGTGSYEQYF
TRBV28	TRBJ1-2	CASRPTDRAHGYTF